These 21 T cell receptor beta chains were sequenced from one sample in a study of CD8 T cells in ankylosing spondylitis. TCRdb fed the 5' RACE reads into MiXCR, producing one record per CDR3 protein. The profile covers 150,000 to 200,000 distinct CDR3 sequences, with around a sixth appearing a single time and 3.5% to 5% taken by the ten largest. What was sequenced was blood, either unsorted or a sorted T cell fraction (not recorded which). The receptor set was obtained from a male donor aged 10 to 30 with ankylosing spondylitis or in good health (not recorded which).

The V gene is TRBV25-1, the J gene TRBJ2-6; D is uncertain. The CDR3 runs 14 residues. Germline CDR1 is MGHDK and CDR2 is SYGVNS. Trimming removed 4 bases at V and 4 bases at J, with 8 bases between. CDR3 DNA: TGTGCCAGCAGTGTGAGTGACGGGGCCAACGTCCTGACTTTC. Protein sequence: CASSVSDGANVLTF.

This clonotype was found many times. V is TRBV30 and J is TRBJ2-2; D uncertain. This CDR3 is 12 amino acids long. The V end lost 1 base, the J end lost 7 bases, and 7 bases lay between the germline ends. Germline assignment: CDR1 GTSNPN and CDR2 SVGIG (reference sequence). In DNA form, the CDR3 reads TGTGCCTGGAGTGAAATCCGCGGGGAGCTGTTTTTT. This codes for CAWSEIRGELFF. Full variable domain (missing parts from reference TRBV30 and TRBJ2-2): SQTIHQWPATLVQPVGSPLSLECTVEGTSNPNLYWYRQAAGRGLQLLFYSVGIGQISSEVPQNLSASRPQDRQFILSSKKLLLSDSGFYLCAWSEIRGELFFGEGSRLTVL.

The J gene is TRBJ2-7, the V gene TRBV7-2; 7 positions agree with TRBD2. The CDR3 is made up of 17 amino acids. V lost 1 base, J lost 5 bases, and 14 bases stayed unmatched. In germline, CDR1 is SGHTA, CDR2 FQGNSA. The CDR3 region has the DNA TGTGCCAGCAGCTTAGTCCCTAGCGGAGCCTTGGGGAACGAGCAGTACTTC. This codes for CASSLVPSGALGNEQYF.

This clonotype was seen repeatedly, ten times or more. This chain connects TRBV7-8 to TRBJ2-4; the D call may be TRBD1 or TRBD2 (6 bases each). Germline V gene lookup returns CDR1 SGHVS and CDR2 FQNEAQ. This CDR3 spans 17 amino acids. V was trimmed by 0 bases and J by 1 base, leaving 13 bases between them. The CDR3 is CASSLARGGFAKNIQYF. The CDR3 coding sequence is TGTGCCAGCAGCTTAGCCAGGGGAGGATTTGCCAAAAACATTCAGTACTTC.

This clonotype was counted many times. This chain uses TRBV15 with TRBJ2-7; 12 bases are shared with TRBD2. Germline V CDR1 and CDR2: LNHNV, YYDKDF (reference sequence). CDR3 length equals 17 residues. J lost 7 bases, V lost 3 bases, and 13 bases had no gene match. The CDR3 coding sequence is TGTGCCACCAGCAGTCAAATAGGACTAGCGGGACTTAAAGAGCAGTACTTC. Amino acids: CATSSQIGLAGLKEQYF. Combining the CDR3 with reference TRBV15 and TRBJ2-7 gives the whole variable domain DAMVIQNPRYQVTQFGKPVTLSCSQTLNHNVMYWYQQKSSQAPKLLFHYYDKDFNNEADTPDNFQSRRPNTSFCFLDIRSPGLGDTAMYLCATSSQIGLAGLKEQYFGPGTRLTVT.

J is TRBJ2-7 and V is TRBV7-9; D is uncertain. The V end was cut by 2 bases, the J end by 0 bases, with 5 bases between. This CDR3 contains 13 residues. Germline V CDR1 and CDR2: SEHNR, FQNEAQ (reference sequence). CDR3 nucleotides: TGTGCCAGCAGCTTAATAGGCTCCTACGAGCAGTACTTC. Translation gives CASSLIGSYEQYF.

Many counts were recorded for this clonotype. The V and J genes are TRBV15 and TRBJ2-3, with 8 bases lining up with TRBD2. This CDR3 spans 15 amino acids. Trimming cost V 6 bases and J 0 bases; bases outside gene matches: 5. Germline-derived CDR1 and CDR2 are LNHNV and YYDKDF (reference sequence). CDR3 sequence: CATRKLAASTDTQYF. As DNA, the CDR3 is TGTGCCACCAGGAAACTAGCGGCTAGCACAGATACGCAGTATTTT.

This clonotype has at least ten counts. The chain employs TRBV7-6 and TRBJ1-5, with D maybe TRBD1 (5 bases). Per the germline V gene, CDR1 is SGHVS and CDR2 is FNYEAQ. This CDR3 spans 16 amino acids. Between the trimmed V and J ends, which lost 1 base and 2 bases, there was a span of 12 bases. The CDR3 loop reads CASSLGAGRGNQPQHF. The DNA of the CDR3 is TGTGCCAGCAGCTTAGGGGCAGGGAGGGGCAATCAGCCCCAGCATTTT.

CDR3 protein: CASRGTENTEAFF. Here the CDR3 DNA reads TGTGCCAGCAGAGGGACGGAGAACACTGAAGCTTTCTTT. The rearrangement uses TRBV27 and TRBJ1-1, with D tentatively TRBD1 (5 bases). This CDR3 comprises 13 residues. CDR1 is MNHEY, CDR2 SMNVEV, per germline (reference sequence). V was cut by 6 bases and J by 1 base, with 9 bases left in between.

The V call is TRBV13, the J call TRBJ2-1; TRBD2 matches 11 bases. The CDR3 is made up of 14 amino acids. Germline CDR1 is PRHDT and CDR2 is FYEKMQ (reference sequence). The junction had 5 bases not matched to a gene; V was cut back by 5 bases and J by 8 bases. The CDR3 sequence: CASSRQGLADEQFF. In nucleotides, the CDR3 is TGTGCCAGCAGCCGACAGGGACTAGCGGATGAGCAGTTCTTC.

This chain uses TRBV6-5 with TRBJ2-7; TRBD1 might be the D (7 bases). Trimming left V 10 bases short and J 6 bases short, with 16 bases between. The V gene's germline CDR1 is MNHEY and CDR2 SVGAGI. This CDR3 spans 12 amino acids. The CDR3 DNA is TGTGCCACCACAGGGGAGGTGGGCGAGCAGTACGTC. Protein product: CATTGEVGEQYV.

This clonotype was counted ten times or more. V usage is TRBV6-5 and J usage is TRBJ1-1; D might be TRBD1 (5 bases). V lost 4 bases and J lost 11, with 20 bases in between. This CDR3 is 14 amino acids long. Germline V gives CDR1 MNHEY, CDR2 SVGAGI. The chain's CDR3 is CASSSTPGRGEAFF. The CDR3 DNA reads as TGTGCCAGCAGTTCAACCCCGGGACGGGGGGAGGCTTTCTTT.

This clonotype has ten or more counts. This sequence joins TRBV20-1 and TRBJ2-3; D ambiguous. The CDR3 is made up of 14 amino acids. Trimming shortened V by 4 bases and J by 0 bases, and 11 bases separated the two germline ends. CDR1 and CDR2 (germline): DFQATT, SNEGSKA (reference sequence). The CDR3 reads CSATDHRSTDTQYF. The CDR3 bases are TGCAGTGCTACAGACCACCGGAGCACAGATACGCAGTATTTT.

This clonotype was seen at least ten times. The V and J genes are TRBV5-1 and TRBJ1-2; 7 positions match TRBD1. The germline CDR1 and CDR2 sequences are SGHRS and YFSETQ. After removal of 2 bases from V and 2 bases from J, the junction contained 6 bases not matched to a gene. The CDR3 length is 15 residues. CDR3 sequence (DNA): TGCGCCAGCAGCTTCGGGACAGCCCAGAACTATGGCTACACCTTC. This codes for CASSFGTAQNYGYTF.

This clonotype came up many times. The chain joins TRBV7-6 to TRBJ2-3, with a possible D match to TRBD1 (7 bases). Germline-derived CDR1 and CDR2 are SGHVS and FNYEAQ. Trimming cost V 6 bases and J 7 bases, with 20 bases left between them. The CDR3 contains 15 residues. The CDR3 nucleotides read TGTGCCAGCAGTTCAAGACACAGGGGAGGTTATACGCAGTATTTT. This sequence encodes CASSSRHRGGYTQYF.

V is TRBV4-2 and J is TRBJ2-7, with 7 bases aligning to TRBD1. This CDR3 comprises 15 residues. Germline-derived CDR1 and CDR2 are LGHNA and YNFKEQ. V lost 2 bases to trimming and J lost 5 bases; unmatched junction nucleotides: 9. The CDR3 spells CASSQLQGQPHEQYF. The CDR3 coding sequence is TGTGCCAGCAGCCAACTACAGGGGCAACCCCACGAGCAGTACTTC.

This clonotype was seen many times. The genes are TRBV6-5 and TRBJ2-5, with TRBD2 matching over 10 bases. The V gene's germline CDR1 is MNHEY and CDR2 SVGAGI. The trim removed 6 bases at V and 5 bases at J, leaving 12 bases unmatched. The CDR3 covers 16 residues. DNA for the CDR3: TGTGCCAGCAGCCCGTCGGAAGGAGCGGGAGGGGAGACCCAGTACTTC. Its translation is CASSPSEGAGGETQYF.

This clonotype has a count of ten or more. The chain joins TRBV7-9 to TRBJ1-1, with D perhaps matching TRBD1 (5 bases). The CDR3 is 14 amino acids. Trimming left V 7 bases short and J 8 bases short, with 20 bases between. Per the germline V gene, CDR1 is SEHNR and CDR2 is FQNEAQ (reference sequence). The CDR3 protein is CASTDIRQLTEAFF. CDR3 sequence (DNA): TGTGCCAGCACCGACATAAGACAGCTGACAGAAGCTTTCTTT.

This chain links TRBV20-1 with TRBJ2-1; 8 bases are shared with TRBD2. From germline, CDR1 is DFQATT and CDR2 SNEGSKA (reference sequence). Trimming took 2 bases from V and 8 from J; bases not matched to a gene: 11. There are 15 residues in the CDR3. CDR3 region: CSARRGGRSSDEQFF. CDR3 nucleotides: TGCAGTGCTAGAAGGGGCGGGAGGAGTTCCGATGAGCAGTTCTTC.

This clonotype has ten or more counts. The V and J genes are TRBV29-1 and TRBJ2-7; 12 positions match TRBD2. V shed 3 bases and J 0 bases; nucleotides not matched to a gene: 15. This CDR3 spans 19 amino acids. Per the germline V gene, CDR1 is SQVTM and CDR2 is ANQGSEA. The CDR3 region has the DNA TGCAGCGTTGATGGGGGAGGACTAGCGGGACCATTATCCTCCTACGAGCAGTACTTC. Its translation: CSVDGGGLAGPLSSYEQYF.

The V gene is TRBV20-1, the J gene TRBJ2-7; D unclear. This CDR3 is 13 amino acids long. Germline values: CDR1 DFQATT, CDR2 SNEGSKA (reference sequence). V was cut by 6 bases and J by 3 bases, with 15 bases left in between. The CDR3 DNA reads TGCAGTGCGCCAGCCCGGGCCGTCTACGAGCAGTACTTC. Translating gives CSAPARAVYEQYF.